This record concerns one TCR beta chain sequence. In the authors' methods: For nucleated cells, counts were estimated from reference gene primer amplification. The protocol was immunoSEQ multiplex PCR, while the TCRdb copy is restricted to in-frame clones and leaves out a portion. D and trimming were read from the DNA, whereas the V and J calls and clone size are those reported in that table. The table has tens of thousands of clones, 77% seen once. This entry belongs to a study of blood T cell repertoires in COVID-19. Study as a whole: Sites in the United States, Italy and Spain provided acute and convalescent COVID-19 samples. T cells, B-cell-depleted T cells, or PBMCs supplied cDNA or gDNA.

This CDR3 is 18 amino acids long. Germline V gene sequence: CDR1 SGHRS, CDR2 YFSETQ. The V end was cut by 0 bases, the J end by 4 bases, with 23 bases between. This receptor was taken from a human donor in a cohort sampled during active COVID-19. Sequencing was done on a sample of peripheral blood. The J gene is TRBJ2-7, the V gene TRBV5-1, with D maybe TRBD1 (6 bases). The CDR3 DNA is TGCGCCAGCAGCTTGGGCCCCCTCGCCCGGGACACACCTTACGAGCAGTACTTC. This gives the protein CASSLGPLARDTPYEQYF.